The 9 T cell receptor beta chains in this list originate from one sample, sequenced in a study of blood T cell repertoires in COVID-19. The data were produced by immunoSEQ multiplex PCR, yet TCRdb's version contains in-frame clones alone and is incomplete. The sample has about 120,000 clones, over 65% seen once. Sequenced input: peripheral blood. All receptors come from a man in his sixties with acute or convalescent COVID-19.

The chain recombines TRBV28 with TRBJ2-7, with D possibly matching TRBD2 (5 bases). Germline V gene lookup returns CDR1 MDHEN and CDR2 SYDVKM. Deletions cut 2 bases from V and 5 bases from J, with 7 bases between. The CDR3 loop spans 12 amino acids. CDR3 coding DNA: TGTGCCAGCAGTTTACTAGCTAACGAGCAGTACTTC. Protein: CASSLLANEQYF.

DNA for the CDR3: TGTGCCAGCAGCCCCTTCGGGGAACCCTCCTACGAGCAGTACTTC. Its translation is CASSPFGEPSYEQYF. The genes are TRBV9 and TRBJ2-7; D perhaps matches TRBD2 (5 bases). CDR3 length equals 15 residues. V was cut by 4 bases and J by 0 bases, with 14 bases left in between. CDR1 and CDR2 from the germline V gene are SGDLS and YYNGEE.

The chain combines TRBV5-1 with TRBJ2-7; 11 nucleotides line up with TRBD1. V lost 4 bases, J lost 2 bases, and 5 bases stayed unmatched. This CDR3 is built from 15 residues. CDR1 SGHRS and CDR2 YFSETQ come from the germline V gene. CDR3 DNA sequence: TGCGCCAGCAGCGGGAGGACAGGGGGCACCTACGAGCAGTACTTC. Translating it yields CASSGRTGGTYEQYF.

As DNA, the CDR3 is TGTGCCACCAGATCGGGAGGGGGAAGCAATCAGCCCCAGCATTTT. Translated, it gives CATRSGGGSNQPQHF. The V and J genes are TRBV27 and TRBJ1-5, with D tentatively TRBD1 (6 bases). Per the germline V gene, CDR1 is MNHEY and CDR2 is SMNVEV (reference sequence). Trimming cost V 10 bases and J 1 base, with 17 bases left between them. The CDR3 has 15 residues.

This chain links TRBV18 with TRBJ1-1, with TRBD1 as a possible D gene (5 bases). This CDR3 has 14 amino acids. V was pared by 3 bases and J by 4 bases, with 12 bases between. Germline V gene lookup returns CDR1 KGHSH and CDR2 LQKENI. CDR3 DNA: TGTGCCAGCTCACCGATATCGGGGGGCACTGAAGCTTTCTTT. Residues: CASSPISGGTEAFF. Full variable domain (missing parts from reference TRBV18 and TRBJ1-1): NAGVMQNPRHLVRRRGQEARLRCSPMKGHSHVYWYRQLPEEGLKFMVYLQKENIIDESGMPKERFSAEFPKEGPSILRIQQVVRGDSAAYFCASSPISGGTEAFFGQGTRLTVV.

This chain links TRBV7-6 with TRBJ2-3; TRBD2 aligns across 10 bases. CDR1 and CDR2 (germline): SGHVS, FNYEAQ. The CDR3 has 15 residues. Germline trimming cut 3 bases from V and 3 bases from J; bases unmatched to any gene: 3. The CDR3 sequence is CASSLGTSVTDTQYF. As DNA, the CDR3 is TGTGCCAGCAGCTTGGGGACTAGCGTGACAGATACGCAGTATTTT. The whole variable domain, filled in from reference TRBV7-6 and TRBJ2-3, reads GAGVSQSPRYKVTKRGQDVALRCDPISGHVSLYWYRQALGQGPEFLTYFNYEAQQDKSGLPNDRFSAERPEGSISTLTIQRTEQRDSAMYRCASSLGTSVTDTQYFGPGTRLTVL.

The V call is TRBV5-1, the J call TRBJ2-3, with 10 bases lining up with TRBD1. The V and J ends lost 4 bases and 10 bases, in that order; junction bases with no gene match: 12. From germline, CDR1 is SGHRS and CDR2 YFSETQ. The CDR3 has 15 amino acids. The CDR3: CASSPGQGGRGAQYF. In DNA form, the CDR3 reads TGCGCCAGCAGCCCTGGACAGGGGGGACGGGGAGCGCAGTATTTT. Filled out from reference TRBV5-1 and TRBJ2-3, the complete variable domain reads KAGVTQTPRYLIKTRGQQVTLSCSPISGHRSVSWYQQTPGQGLQFLFEYFSETQRNKGNFPGRFSGRQFSNSRSEMNVSTLELGDSALYLCASSPGQGGRGAQYFGPGTRLTVL.

Only a few counts were recorded for this clone. The chain recombines TRBV7-2 with TRBJ1-6; D possibly corresponds to TRBD1 (6 bases). In germline, CDR1 is SGHTA, CDR2 FQGNSA. V was clipped by 0 bases and J by 5 bases, with 17 bases between them. The CDR3 extends over 18 amino acids. The CDR3: CASSLARWGRGDNSPLHF. The CDR3 bases are TGTGCCAGCAGCTTAGCTCGTTGGGGGCGGGGGGATAATTCACCCCTCCACTTT.

This chain links TRBV4-1 with TRBJ2-5; 9 bases are a match to TRBD1. V was pared by 1 base and J by 4 bases, with 1 base of the junction left unmatched. Germline CDR1 reads MGHRA; CDR2 reads YSYEKL. The CDR3 spans 14 residues. The CDR3 is CASSQVGQGETQYF. CDR3 sequence (DNA): TGCGCCAGCAGCCAAGTGGGACAGGGAGAGACCCAGTACTTC.